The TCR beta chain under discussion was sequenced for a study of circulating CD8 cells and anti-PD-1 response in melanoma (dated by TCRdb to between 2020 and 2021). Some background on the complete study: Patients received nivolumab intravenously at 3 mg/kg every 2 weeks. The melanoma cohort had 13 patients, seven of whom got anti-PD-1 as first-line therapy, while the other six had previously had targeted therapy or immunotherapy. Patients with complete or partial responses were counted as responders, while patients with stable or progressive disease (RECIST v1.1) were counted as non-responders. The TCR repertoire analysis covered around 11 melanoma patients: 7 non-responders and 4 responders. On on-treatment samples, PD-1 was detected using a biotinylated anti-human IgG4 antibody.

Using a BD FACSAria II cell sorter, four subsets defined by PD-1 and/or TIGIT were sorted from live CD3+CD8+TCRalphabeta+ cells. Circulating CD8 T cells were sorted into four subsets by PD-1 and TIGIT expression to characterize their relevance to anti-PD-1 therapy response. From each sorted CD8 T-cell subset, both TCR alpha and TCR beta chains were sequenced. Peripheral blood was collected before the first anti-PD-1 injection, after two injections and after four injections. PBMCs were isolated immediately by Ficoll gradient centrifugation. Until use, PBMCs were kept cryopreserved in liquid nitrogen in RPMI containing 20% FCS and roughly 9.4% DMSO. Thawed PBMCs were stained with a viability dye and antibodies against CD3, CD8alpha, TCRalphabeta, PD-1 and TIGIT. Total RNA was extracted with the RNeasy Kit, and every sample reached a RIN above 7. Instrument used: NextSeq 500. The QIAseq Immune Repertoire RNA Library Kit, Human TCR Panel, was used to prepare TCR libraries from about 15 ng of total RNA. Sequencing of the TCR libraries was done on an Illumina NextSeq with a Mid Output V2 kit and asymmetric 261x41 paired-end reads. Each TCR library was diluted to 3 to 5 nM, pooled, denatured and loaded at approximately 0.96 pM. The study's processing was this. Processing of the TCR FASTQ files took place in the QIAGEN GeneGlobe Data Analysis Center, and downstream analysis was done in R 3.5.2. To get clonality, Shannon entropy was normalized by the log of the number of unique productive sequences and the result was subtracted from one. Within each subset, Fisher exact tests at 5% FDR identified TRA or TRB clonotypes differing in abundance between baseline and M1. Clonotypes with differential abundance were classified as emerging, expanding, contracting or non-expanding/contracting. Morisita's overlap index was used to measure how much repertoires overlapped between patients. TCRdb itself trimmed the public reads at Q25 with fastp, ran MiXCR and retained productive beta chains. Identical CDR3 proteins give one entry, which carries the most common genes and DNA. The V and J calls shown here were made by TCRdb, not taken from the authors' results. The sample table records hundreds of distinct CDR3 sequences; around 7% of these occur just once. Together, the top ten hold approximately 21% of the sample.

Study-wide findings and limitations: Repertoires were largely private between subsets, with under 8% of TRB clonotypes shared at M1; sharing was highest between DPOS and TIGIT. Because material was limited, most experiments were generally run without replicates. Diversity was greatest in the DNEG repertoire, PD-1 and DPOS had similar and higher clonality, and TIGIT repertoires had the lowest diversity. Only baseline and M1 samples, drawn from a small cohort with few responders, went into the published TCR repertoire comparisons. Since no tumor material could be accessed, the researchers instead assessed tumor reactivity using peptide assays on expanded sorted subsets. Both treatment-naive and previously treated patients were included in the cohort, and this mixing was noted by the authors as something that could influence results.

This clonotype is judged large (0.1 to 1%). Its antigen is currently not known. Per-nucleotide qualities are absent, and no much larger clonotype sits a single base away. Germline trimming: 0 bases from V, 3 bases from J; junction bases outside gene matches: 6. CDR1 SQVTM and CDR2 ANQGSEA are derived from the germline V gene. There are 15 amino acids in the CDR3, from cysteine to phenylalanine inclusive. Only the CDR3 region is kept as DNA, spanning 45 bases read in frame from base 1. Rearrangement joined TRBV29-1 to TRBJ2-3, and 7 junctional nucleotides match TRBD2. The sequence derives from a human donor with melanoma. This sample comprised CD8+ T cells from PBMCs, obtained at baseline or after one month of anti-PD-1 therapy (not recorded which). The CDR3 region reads CSVEDAGDSTDTQYF. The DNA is TGCAGCGTTGAAGACGCGGGAGACTCGACAGATACGCAGTATTTT.